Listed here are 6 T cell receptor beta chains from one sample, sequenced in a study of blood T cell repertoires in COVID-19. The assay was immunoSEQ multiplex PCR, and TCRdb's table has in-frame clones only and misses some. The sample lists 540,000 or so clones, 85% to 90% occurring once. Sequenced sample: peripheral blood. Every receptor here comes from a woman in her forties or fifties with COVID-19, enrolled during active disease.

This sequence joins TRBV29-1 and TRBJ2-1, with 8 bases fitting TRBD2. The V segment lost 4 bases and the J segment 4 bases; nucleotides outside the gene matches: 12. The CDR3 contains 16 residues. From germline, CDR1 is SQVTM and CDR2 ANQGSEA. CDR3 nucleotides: TGCAGCGTTGCATCCACCGGAGCGGGGGCATACAATGAGCAGTTCTTC. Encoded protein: CSVASTGAGAYNEQFF.

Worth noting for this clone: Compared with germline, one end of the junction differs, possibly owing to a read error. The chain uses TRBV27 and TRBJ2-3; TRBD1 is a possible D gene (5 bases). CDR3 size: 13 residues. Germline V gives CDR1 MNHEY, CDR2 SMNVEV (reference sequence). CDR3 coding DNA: TGTGCCAGCAAGAGAGGCGGAACAGGTACGCAGTATTTT. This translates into CASKRGGTGTQYF.

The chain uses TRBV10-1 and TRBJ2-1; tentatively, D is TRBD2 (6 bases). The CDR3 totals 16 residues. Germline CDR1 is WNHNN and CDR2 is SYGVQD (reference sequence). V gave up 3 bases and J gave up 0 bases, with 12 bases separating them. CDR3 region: CASSDSGGSSYNEQFF. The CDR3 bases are TGCGCCAGCAGTGACTCCGGGGGAAGCTCCTACAATGAGCAGTTCTTC.

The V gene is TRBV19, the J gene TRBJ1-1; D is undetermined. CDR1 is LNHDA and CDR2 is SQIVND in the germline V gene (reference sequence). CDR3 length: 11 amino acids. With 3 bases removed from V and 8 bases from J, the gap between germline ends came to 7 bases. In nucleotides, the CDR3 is TGTGCCAGTAGTATTGGCCTCGAAGCTTTCTTT. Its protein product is CASSIGLEAFF. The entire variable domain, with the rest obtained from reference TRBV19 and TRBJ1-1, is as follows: DGGITQSPKYLFRKEGQNVTLSCEQNLNHDAMYWYRQDPGQGLRLIYYSQIVNDFQKGDIAEGYSVSREKKESFPLTVTSAQKNPTAFYLCASSIGLEAFFGQGTRLTVV.

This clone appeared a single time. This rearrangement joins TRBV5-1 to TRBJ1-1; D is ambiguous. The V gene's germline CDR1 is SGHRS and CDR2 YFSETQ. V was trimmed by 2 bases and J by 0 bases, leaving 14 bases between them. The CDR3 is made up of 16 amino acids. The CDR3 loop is CASSFGEGGMNTEAFF. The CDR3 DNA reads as TGCGCCAGCAGCTTTGGGGAGGGAGGGATGAACACTGAAGCTTTCTTT.

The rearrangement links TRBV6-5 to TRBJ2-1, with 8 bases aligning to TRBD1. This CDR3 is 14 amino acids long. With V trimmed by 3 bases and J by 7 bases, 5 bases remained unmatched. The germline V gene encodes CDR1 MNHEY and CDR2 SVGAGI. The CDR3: CASSYSGQENEQFF. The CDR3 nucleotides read TGTGCCAGCAGTTATTCGGGACAGGAGAATGAGCAGTTCTTC.